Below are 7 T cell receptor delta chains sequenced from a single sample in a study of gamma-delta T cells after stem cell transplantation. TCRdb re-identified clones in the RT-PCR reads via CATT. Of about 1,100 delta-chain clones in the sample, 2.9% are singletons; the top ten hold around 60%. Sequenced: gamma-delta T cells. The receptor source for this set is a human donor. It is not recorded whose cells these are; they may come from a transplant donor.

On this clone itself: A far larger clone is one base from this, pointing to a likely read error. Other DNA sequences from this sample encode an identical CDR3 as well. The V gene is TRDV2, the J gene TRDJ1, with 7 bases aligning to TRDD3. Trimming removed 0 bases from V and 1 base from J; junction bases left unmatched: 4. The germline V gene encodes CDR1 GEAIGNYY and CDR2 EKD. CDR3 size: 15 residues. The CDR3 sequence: CACDTVGEVTDKLIF. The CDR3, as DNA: TGTGCCTGTGACACCGTGGGGGAGGTCACCGATAAACTCATCTTT.

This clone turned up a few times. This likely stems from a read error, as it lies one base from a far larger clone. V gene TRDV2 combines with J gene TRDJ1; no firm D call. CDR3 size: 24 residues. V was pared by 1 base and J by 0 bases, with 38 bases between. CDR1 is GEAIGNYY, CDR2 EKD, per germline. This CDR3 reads CACDTVGSTGGVIGNLEYTDKLIF. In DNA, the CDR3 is TGTGCCTGTGACACGGTCGGGTCTACGGGCGGGGTTATAGGTAATTTGGAGTACACCGATAAACTCATCTTT.

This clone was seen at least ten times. In DNA, the CDR3 is TGTGCTCTTGGGGAAAGGCCTTCCTACTCCCACTGGGGGATACGCGCTTTAAGCTCCTGGGACACCCGACAGATGTTTTTC. Translating gives CALGERPSYSHWGIRALSSWDTRQMFF. The chain joins TRDV1 to TRDJ3; 13 positions agree with TRDD3. With V trimmed by 2 bases and J by 0 bases, 25 bases remained unmatched. There are 27 residues in the CDR3. Per the germline V gene, CDR1 is TSWWSYY and CDR2 is QGS.

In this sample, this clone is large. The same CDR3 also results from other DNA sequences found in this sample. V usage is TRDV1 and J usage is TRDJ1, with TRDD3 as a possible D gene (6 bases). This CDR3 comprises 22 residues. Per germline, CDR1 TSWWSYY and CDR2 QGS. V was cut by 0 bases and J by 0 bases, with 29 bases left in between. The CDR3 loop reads CALGELLGTHGWLGPNTDKLIF. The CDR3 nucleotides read TGTGCTCTTGGGGAACTTCTAGGCACACACGGTTGGCTGGGGCCCAACACCGATAAACTCATCTTT.

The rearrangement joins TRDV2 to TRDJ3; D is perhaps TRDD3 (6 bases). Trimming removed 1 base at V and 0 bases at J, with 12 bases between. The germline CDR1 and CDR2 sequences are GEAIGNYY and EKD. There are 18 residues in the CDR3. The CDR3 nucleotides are TGTGCCTGTGACACGGCTGGGGCGAGCTCCTGGGACACCCGACAGATGTTTTTC. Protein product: CACDTAGASSWDTRQMFF.

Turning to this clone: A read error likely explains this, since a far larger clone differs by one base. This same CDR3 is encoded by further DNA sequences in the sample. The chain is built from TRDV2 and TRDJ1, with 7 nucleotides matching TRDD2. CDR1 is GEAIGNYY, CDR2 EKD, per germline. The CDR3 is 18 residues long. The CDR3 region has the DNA TGTGCCTGTGACAGCGTTCCTACCGTACCTCCCCACCGGGGTAAACTCATCTTC. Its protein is CACDSVPTVPPHRGKLIF.

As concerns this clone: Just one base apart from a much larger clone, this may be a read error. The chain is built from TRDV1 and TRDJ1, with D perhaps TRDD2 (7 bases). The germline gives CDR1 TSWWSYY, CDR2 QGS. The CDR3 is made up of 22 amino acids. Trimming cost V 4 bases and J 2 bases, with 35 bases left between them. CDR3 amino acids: CALGGTLPVMGWEIRTTDKLIF. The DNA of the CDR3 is TGTGCTCTTGGGGGAACCCTTCCTGTGATGGGCTGGGAGATACGCACGACCGATAAACTCATCTTT.